This T cell receptor beta chain emerged from a study of shared T cell receptors in the human thymus. The CDR3 consists of 14 residues. Per the germline V gene, CDR1 is SGHDN and CDR2 is FVKESK. V lost 4 bases, J lost 6 bases, and 13 bases lay in between. Produced via immunoSEQ multiplex PCR; TCRdb's table is partial and in-frame only. The data contain 500,000 to 850,000 clones, approximately 87% of them singletons. These data were likewise used in another study, on human thymus T cells. Per that study: Each of the donors was a healthy Finnish infant who was undergoing open corrective cardiac surgery for congenital heart defects. The study used thymus tissue resected during corrective heart surgery. Thymic and blood repertoires appeared to carry a bias in their V and J gene usage. The related literature has documented a marked overlap of thymic repertoires among unrelated individuals.

The clonotype comes from a boy under three years old with a congenital heart defect. Source material: thymocytes. The chain employs TRBV14 and TRBJ1-5, with TRBD1 as a possible D gene (5 bases). The CDR3 spells CASSRNRQPQPQHF. The CDR3 coding sequence is TGTGCCAGCAGCCGAAACAGGCAACCTCAGCCCCAGCATTTT.